The 14 T cell receptor beta chains below all came from one sample that was sequenced in a study of cytomegalovirus exposure and HLA in healthy donors. Use of 60 Vbeta and 13 Jbeta primers characterized the PCR. The method was immunoSEQ multiplex PCR; TCRdb's version includes in-frame clones alone and lacks a portion of them. The repertoire holds 75,000 to 100,000 clones, 60% to 75% seen once, with about 14% in the top ten. Sequencing was carried out using PBMCs. The receptors come from a woman between 65 and 79 years old in good health and CMV-seropositive.

V and J are TRBV10-3 and TRBJ2-7, with D possibly matching TRBD1 (5 bases). Germline-derived CDR1 and CDR2 are ENHRY and SYGVKD. The CDR3 is 14 amino acids. The ends were cut back, 3 bases at V and 3 bases at J, with 12 bases in the middle. The CDR3 loop reads CAISEIGQGYEQYF. DNA of the CDR3: TGTGCCATCAGTGAAATAGGGCAGGGCTACGAGCAGTACTTC.

V and J are TRBV6-1 and TRBJ1-3, with 7 bases that match TRBD1. The CDR3 runs to 13 residues. Germline V CDR1 and CDR2: MNHNS, SASEGT. With V trimmed by 8 bases and J by 4 bases, 5 bases remained unmatched. CDR3 residues: CASHRGQGNTIYF. DNA of the CDR3: TGTGCCAGCCACAGGGGCCAGGGAAACACCATATATTTT.

The V and J genes are TRBV27 and TRBJ2-5, with a tentative D call TRBD2 (7 bases). Germline CDR1 reads MNHEY; CDR2 reads SMNVEV (reference sequence). V lost 2 bases, J lost 5 bases, and 12 bases lay in between. The CDR3 sequence is 14 residues long. The CDR3: CASSLMGGQETQYF. CDR3 sequence (DNA): TGTGCCAGCAGTTTAATGGGGGGGCAGGAGACCCAGTACTTC.

The genes are TRBV11-2 and TRBJ1-2; D possibly corresponds to TRBD1 (6 bases). The V end lost 5 bases, the J end lost 4 bases, and 11 bases lay between the germline ends. Germline CDR1 reads SGHAT; CDR2 reads FQNNGV. The CDR3 spans 13 residues. CDR3 DNA sequence: TGTGCCAGCAGCCACGGACAGTCCTATGGCTACACCTTC. Translation gives CASSHGQSYGYTF.

In its sample, this clone was seen a few times. The rearrangement joins TRBV5-4 to TRBJ1-2, with 7 positions matching TRBD1. V was clipped by 3 bases and J by 6 bases; unmatched bases: 2. Germline assignment: CDR1 SGHNT and CDR2 YYREEE (reference sequence). The CDR3 runs to 12 residues. The CDR3 DNA sequence: TGTGCCAGCAGCTGGGGGACAGATGGCTACACCTTC. Translating gives CASSWGTDGYTF.

The genes are TRBV5-5 and TRBJ2-2, with 13 positions matching TRBD2. With 0 bases clipped from V and 5 bases from J, the junction kept 7 bases outside the gene matches. CDR1 and CDR2 from the germline V gene are SGHKS and YYEKEE (reference sequence). The CDR3 runs to 18 residues. The CDR3 DNA reads TGTGCCAGCAGCTTGGCCCCAGCACTAGCGGGGGGGACCGGGGAGCTGTTTTTT. As protein: CASSLAPALAGGTGELFF.

The DNA of the CDR3 is TGTGCCTGGAGTACAGGGAGAATAGGGTACGAGCAGTACTTC. It codes for CAWSTGRIGYEQYF. The gene calls are TRBV30 and TRBJ2-5; a weak D match, TRBD1 (6 bases). Near its end, the DNA agrees better with TRBJ2-7, so the J call may be wrong. Germline values: CDR1 GTSNPN, CDR2 SVGIG (reference sequence). The CDR3 length is 14 residues.

This sequence joins TRBV29-1 and TRBJ2-7; a possible D gene is TRBD1 (6 bases). The CDR3 extends over 12 amino acids. V was shortened by 4 bases and J by 4 bases, with 11 bases between the two germline ends. Germline V lookup: CDR1 SQVTM, CDR2 ANQGSEA. CDR3 DNA sequence: TGCAGCGTTGTGCAGGGGAGTTACGAGCAGTACTTC. Its translation is CSVVQGSYEQYF.

This rearrangement joins TRBV5-8 to TRBJ2-4; D ambiguous. The V gene's germline CDR1 is SGHTS and CDR2 YDEGEE. The CDR3 sequence is 14 residues long. V was clipped by 8 bases and J by 0 bases, with 12 bases between them. The CDR3 DNA reads as TGTGCCAGTCCTGTGGTACTAGCCAAAAACATTCAGTACTTC. It is translated as CASPVVLAKNIQYF.

This sequence joins TRBV6-5 and TRBJ1-1, with D possibly TRBD1 on 6 matching bases. V lost 6 bases and J lost 1, with 15 bases in between. This CDR3 has 15 residues. The germline CDR1 and CDR2 sequences are MNHEY and SVGAGI. For the CDR3, the DNA is TGTGCCAGCAGAATTCACAGGGACGCGAACACTGAAGCTTTCTTT. Translated, it gives CASRIHRDANTEAFF.

The V gene is TRBV5-6, the J gene TRBJ1-2, with D unclear. This CDR3 spans 13 amino acids. Germline V gene data show CDR1 as SGHDT and CDR2 as YYEEEE. Trimming pared 0 bases from V and 8 bases from J, leaving 11 bases between. In DNA, the CDR3 is TGTGCCAGCAGCTTGGATCGGGTGCAGGGCTACACCTTC. It codes for CASSLDRVQGYTF.

V usage is TRBV18 and J usage is TRBJ2-3; 8 bases line up with TRBD2. The CDR3 extends over 16 amino acids. V dropped 3 bases and J dropped 2; count of bases not matched to a gene: 7. Germline V gene sequence: CDR1 KGHSH, CDR2 LQKENI. The CDR3 protein is CASSPSQAGVTDTQYF. The CDR3 DNA reads as TGTGCCAGCTCACCGTCGCAAGCGGGGGTCACAGATACGCAGTATTTT.

The chain combines TRBV7-2 with TRBJ2-3; 16 bases fit TRBD2. From germline, CDR1 is SGHTA and CDR2 FQGNSA. V shed 3 bases and J 5 bases; nucleotides not matched to a gene: 8. The CDR3 runs to 18 residues. In DNA form, the CDR3 reads TGTGCCAGCAGCTTTACGGGACTAGCGGGGGGGCCTGGAGATACGCAGTATTTT. Translation gives CASSFTGLAGGPGDTQYF.

The rearrangement uses TRBV5-4 and TRBJ1-2; 7 nucleotides match TRBD1. V gave up 0 bases and J gave up 4 bases; unmatched junction bases: 9. The CDR3 runs 16 residues. The germline V gene encodes CDR1 SGHNT and CDR2 YYREEE (reference sequence). CDR3 amino acids: CASSLGGTDPLYGYTF. CDR3 nucleotides: TGTGCCAGCAGCTTGGGGGGGACAGATCCTCTCTATGGCTACACCTTC.